This is a list of T cell receptor beta chains from one sample in a study of T cells after yellow fever vaccination. TCRdb independently ran MiXCR on the 5' RACE reads; one entry per CDR3 protein. The top ten hold roughly 15% of the sample, which has about 350,000 distinct CDR3 sequences, 8.1% seen once. The sample here was PBMCs, taken more than 35 days after the first yellow fever vaccination. These receptors came from a man aged 18 to 29 who received the YFV17D yellow fever vaccine. The CDR3 runs from the conserved cysteine through the conserved F or W. A D gene is named only where the DNA matches it firmly. The size field is filled for only some rows; it gives once, few, many or a size class.

V,J,size,D,DNA,CDR3
TRBV7-6,TRBJ2-1,.,TRBD1,TGTGCCAGCAGCCGCGGGACAGGGAGTTACAATGAGCAGTTCTTC,CASSRGTGSYNEQFF
TRBV7-2,TRBJ1-3,few,.,TGTGCCAGCAGTTCACGGCACTCTGGAAACACCATATATTTT,CASSSRHSGNTIYF
TRBV6-2/TRBV6-3,TRBJ2-3,.,TRBD2,TGTGCCAGCTCGAACCGCAGGGAGGGTTCGGATACGCAGTATTTT,CASSNRREGSDTQYF
TRBV9,TRBJ1-3,.,.,TGTGCCAGCAGCACACCAACCGGGGGGAACACCATATATTTT,CASSTPTGGNTIYF
TRBV7-2,TRBJ2-5,few,TRBD2,TGTGCCAGCAGCGGTCCCTGGCGGGGACTAACCCAAGAGACCCAGTACTTC,CASSGPWRGLTQETQYF
TRBV5-6,TRBJ1-2,few,TRBD1,TGTGCCAGCAGCTGGGACGGACAGGGAAACTATGGCTACACCTTC,CASSWDGQGNYGYTF
TRBV13,TRBJ1-2,few,.,TGTGCCAGCAGCTTAGTTGGCAGGGGTGACTATGGCTACACCTTC,CASSLVGRGDYGYTF
TRBV6-2/TRBV6-3,TRBJ2-1,many,.,TGTGCCAGCCTCCCCAGGTCCTCCTACAATGAGCAGTTCTTC,CASLPRSSYNEQFF
TRBV12-3/TRBV12-4,TRBJ1-2,few,.,TGTGCCAGCAGCCTACTGGGGGGATTCTATGGCTACACCTTC,CASSLLGGFYGYTF
TRBV6-2/TRBV6-3,TRBJ1-1,.,TRBD1,TGTGCCAGCAGTTACCAGACAGGGGTCCCGAGGGTAGTGATAGGCACTGAAGCTTTCTTT,CASSYQTGVPRVVIGTEAFF
TRBV5-1,TRBJ1-6,.,TRBD1,TGCGCCAGCAGCCGGGACAGAGGGGGGTTTTCACCCCTCCACTTT,CASSRDRGGFSPLHF
TRBV11-2,TRBJ2-5,few,.,TGTGCCAGCAGCTCTAACACGGACAGTTTAGGCGAGTACTTC,CASSSNTDSLGEYF
TRBV19,TRBJ2-5,.,.,TGTGCCAGCCATCCGAAGGGGAATAGGGAGACCCAGTACTTC,CASHPKGNRETQYF
TRBV7-2,TRBJ1-5,few,.,TGTGCCAGCAGCCCAATGACATATAGCAATCAGCCCCAGCATTTT,CASSPMTYSNQPQHF
TRBV7-2,TRBJ2-1,many,.,TGTGCCAGCAGCTTGAGGAGCTGGAACAATGAGCAGTTCTTC,CASSLRSWNNEQFF
TRBV12-3/TRBV12-4,TRBJ1-2,few,.,TGTGCCAGCAGTTTCTCCGACGAGGGCTACACCTTC,CASSFSDEGYTF
TRBV4-3,TRBJ2-3,few,.,TGCGCCAGCAGCCAAGTCTTACCATGGGGGGGCCGTCAGGCTACGCAGTATTTT,CASSQVLPWGGRQATQYF
TRBV11-3,TRBJ2-1,many,TRBD2,TGCGCCAGCAGCCTACGGGGGGGTACCTACAATGAGCAGTTCTTC,CASSLRGGTYNEQFF
TRBV19,TRBJ2-1,.,TRBD2,TGTGCCAGCGCACCTCTTAGCGGGGGGTCCTACAATGAGCAGTTCTTC,CASAPLSGGSYNEQFF
TRBV6-1,TRBJ1-6,few,TRBD1,TGTGCCAGCAGTGAAAGACAGGGTCATAATTCACCCCTCCACTTT,CASSERQGHNSPLHF
TRBV6-2/TRBV6-3,TRBJ2-2,.,TRBD2,TGTGCCAGCAGTTATGGGGGATCCAGCGGGGACACCGGGGAGCTGTTTTTT,CASSYGGSSGDTGELFF
TRBV5-4,TRBJ1-1,.,.,TGTGCCAGCAGTTCCCCCTCCCGGAGCACTGAAGCTTTCTTT,CASSSPSRSTEAFF
TRBV5-1,TRBJ2-7,few,.,TGCGCCAGCAGTACCTCCTTGGTGGGGAGAAAGTACTTC,CASSTSLVGRKYF